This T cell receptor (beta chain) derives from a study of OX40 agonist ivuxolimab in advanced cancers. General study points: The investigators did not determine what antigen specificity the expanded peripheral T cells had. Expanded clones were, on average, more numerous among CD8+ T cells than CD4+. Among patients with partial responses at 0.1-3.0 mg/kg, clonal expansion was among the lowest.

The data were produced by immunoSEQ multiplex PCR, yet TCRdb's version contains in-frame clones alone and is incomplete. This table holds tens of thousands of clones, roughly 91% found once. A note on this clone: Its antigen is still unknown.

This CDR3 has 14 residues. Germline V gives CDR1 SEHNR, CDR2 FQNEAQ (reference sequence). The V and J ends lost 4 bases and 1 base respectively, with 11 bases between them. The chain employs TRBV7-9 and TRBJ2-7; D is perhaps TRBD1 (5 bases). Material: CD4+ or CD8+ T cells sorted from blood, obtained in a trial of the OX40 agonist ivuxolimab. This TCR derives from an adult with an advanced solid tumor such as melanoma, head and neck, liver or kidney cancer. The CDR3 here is CASSSDTQSYEQYF. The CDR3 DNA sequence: TGTGCCAGCAGCTCGGACACCCAATCCTACGAGCAGTACTTC.